The rows below give T cell receptor beta chains drawn from one sample of a study of T cells in localized non-small cell lung cancer. TCRdb's copy holds only in-frame clones and misses some; the assay was immunoSEQ multiplex PCR. Of 35,000 or so clones in the sample, roughly nine tenths were seen once. Sequencing used peripheral blood, obtained before any cancer treatment. The source of these receptors is a man between 40 and 69 years old with stage I lung adenocarcinoma. CDR3s leave out the opening cysteine and the closing phenylalanine or tryptophan.

length: 16
V: TRBV9
J: TRBJ2-3
CDR3: ASSSGTSGGAGTDTQY

length: 13
V: TRBV18
J: TRBJ1-2
CDR3: ASSPRAQGMRGYT

length: 11
V: TRBV30
J: TRBJ2-7
CDR3: ASTGISRYEQY

length: 12
V: TRBV12-5
J: TRBJ1-2
CDR3: ASGWEGQGRGYT

length: 14
V: TRBV6-5
J: TRBJ1-2
CDR3: ASSFSGARGHNGYT

length: 12
V: TRBV5-6
J: TRBJ2-1
CDR3: ASSYTGGRNEQF

length: 12
V: TRBV27
J: TRBJ2-3
CDR3: ASSSTGGTDTQY

length: 12
V: TRBV19
J: TRBJ2-1
CDR3: ASSIVYRGEEQF

length: 14
V: TRBV12-2
J: TRBJ1-5
CDR3: ASRPLDRQVNQPQH

length: 9
V: TRBV2
J: TRBJ2-7
CDR3: ASSETYEQY

length: 14
V: TRBV4-1
J: TRBJ2-7
CDR3: ASSHASGGASYEQY

length: 13
V: TRBV2
J: TRBJ1-1
CDR3: ASSEEASLNTEAF

length: 11
V: TRBV6-1
J: TRBJ1-6
CDR3: ASSEGGISPLH

length: 12
V: TRBV6-1
J: TRBJ1-3
CDR3: ASSGTGLGNTIY

length: 12
V: TRBV10-3
J: TRBJ1-2
CDR3: AISTGGSDYGYT

length: 10
V: TRBV7-9
J: TRBJ1-2
CDR3: AVSAGRGGYT

length: 12
V: TRBV5-1
J: TRBJ1-3
CDR3: ASSFDRPGNTIY

length: 11
V: TRBV6-1
J: TRBJ1-4
CDR3: ASSVTGNEKLF

length: 13
V: TRBV5-6
J: TRBJ2-6
CDR3: ASSLGGSGANVLT

length: 10
V: TRBV30
J: TRBJ1-1
CDR3: AWSSEQGFAF

length: 9
V: TRBV5-1
J: TRBJ2-5
CDR3: ASSLTETQY

length: 13
V: TRBV10-3
J: TRBJ1-3
CDR3: AISEERGPGNTIY

length: 11
V: TRBV9
J: TRBJ1-1
CDR3: ASSVDGNTEAF

length: 13
V: TRBV5-1
J: TRBJ2-7
CDR3: ASSFGQGNLREQY

length: 12
V: TRBV5-1
J: TRBJ1-3
CDR3: ASSQDTLRNTIY

length: 13
V: TRBV9
J: TRBJ2-3
CDR3: ASSPEGGGTDTQY

length: 14
V: TRBV6-4
J: TRBJ2-1
CDR3: ASSPQLAGDYNEQF

length: 11
V: TRBV15
J: TRBJ2-7
CDR3: ATSRAYRDEQY

length: 12
V: TRBV9
J: TRBJ1-6
CDR3: ASSVRGMGSPLH

length: 12
V: TRBV19
J: TRBJ2-3
CDR3: ASSIIRDPDTQY

length: 11
V: TRBV19
J: TRBJ2-1
CDR3: ASSIWWGNEQF

length: 11
V: TRBV29-1
J: TRBJ1-1
CDR3: SVTGFRNTEAF

length: 12
V: TRBV27
J: TRBJ1-1
CDR3: ASSLGHLNTEAF

length: 10
V: TRBV27
J: TRBJ1-5
CDR3: ASSSPRQPQH

length: 11
V: TRBV7-8
J: TRBJ1-2
CDR3: ASSEDREGGYT

length: 11
V: TRBV5-1
J: TRBJ1-1
CDR3: ASSSQVNTEAF

length: 13
V: TRBV11-2
J: TRBJ1-4
CDR3: ASSLTDAIGGKLF

length: 13
V: TRBV12-5
J: TRBJ1-3
CDR3: ASGLVLGAGNTIY

length: 14
V: TRBV7-9
J: TRBJ1-2
CDR3: ASSLILGQGNYGYT

length: 12
V: TRBV25-1
J: TRBJ2-5
CDR3: ASSELGPGETQY

length: 13
V: TRBV7-9
J: TRBJ1-4
CDR3: ASSLSGGLFEKLF

length: 14
V: TRBV4-1
J: TRBJ1-1
CDR3: ASSQADWGWDTEAF

length: 13
V: TRBV7-9
J: TRBJ2-5
CDR3: ASRPSGGNGETQY

length: 15
V: TRBV12-5
J: TRBJ1-2
CDR3: ASGLVLSEGHKNGYT

length: 13
V: TRBV5-8
J: TRBJ1-5
CDR3: ASSLHHESNQPQH

length: 12
V: TRBV19
J: TRBJ1-1
CDR3: ASSSRMTGSEAF

length: 11
V: TRBV4-1
J: TRBJ1-4
CDR3: ASSQRTNEKLF

length: 11
V: TRBV7-2
J: TRBJ2-3
CDR3: ASSWGRTDTQY

length: 12
V: TRBV7-9
J: TRBJ1-1
CDR3: ATLQGLMNTEAF

length: 13
V: TRBV29-1
J: TRBJ2-7
CDR3: SVEWTSGASYEQY

length: 17
V: TRBV2
J: TRBJ2-2
CDR3: ASSLLFRTSGGAYGELF

length: 11
V: TRBV4-2
J: TRBJ2-1
CDR3: ASSREGRNEQF

length: 11
V: TRBV7-8
J: TRBJ1-1
CDR3: ASSLSGNTEAF

length: 11
V: TRBV18
J: TRBJ1-2
CDR3: ASQEGQNYGYT

length: 10
V: TRBV7-6
J: TRBJ2-3
CDR3: ASSLGEDTQY

length: 13
V: TRBV6-1
J: TRBJ2-7
CDR3: ASTPAGGLSYEQY